These T cell receptor beta chains were read from a single sample in a study of patients and donors after allogeneic stem cell transplantation. Using its own MiXCR run on the RT-PCR reads, TCRdb lists one record per CDR3 protein. The sample has about 960,000 distinct CDR3 sequences, around 17% seen once. What was sequenced was blood, either unsorted or a sorted T cell fraction (not recorded which). These receptors were collected from a human donor who was either an allogeneic HSCT recipient or a stem cell or donor lymphocyte infusion donor (not recorded which). It is not recorded whose cells these are; they may come from a transplant donor. Each CDR3 is given with its conserved first and last residue. The D gene is left open where the match is weak. Clone sizes are given selectively: once, few, many, or a class where the clone is expanded.

>TRBV5-5|-|TRBJ2-2|-
TGTGCCAGCAGCTTCCGAACCGGGACATACACCGGGGAGCTGTTTTTT
CASSFRTGTYTGELFF
>TRBV5-1|-|TRBJ2-3|few
TGCGCCAGCAGCTCCCAGAGCTTACACACAGATACGCAGTATTTT
CASSSQSLHTDTQYF
>TRBV24-1|TRBD2|TRBJ2-2|-
TGTGCCACCAGTGATTTAGCGGGGCAAGGGAACACCGGGGAGCTGTTTTTT
CATSDLAGQGNTGELFF
>TRBV5-1|-|TRBJ2-3|-
TGCGCCAGCAGCTTGGCCCGAACTTACACAGATACGCGGTATTTT
CASSLARTYTDTRYF
>TRBV9|-|TRBJ2-2|-
TGTGCCAGCAGCGGGATGGGGTTTAGTGCCGGGGAGCTGTTTTTT
CASSGMGFSAGELFF
>TRBV12-3/TRBV12-4|TRBD2|TRBJ2-5|many
TGTGCCAGCAGTCTAACTAGGACTAGCTTCAGAGAAGAGACCCAGTACTTC
CASSLTRTSFREETQYF
>TRBV9|-|TRBJ2-6|-
TGTGCCAGCAGCGTAGCTTCCCGGATACCCTCTACTGGGGCCAACGTCCTGACTTTC
CASSVASRIPSTGANVLTF
>TRBV4-3|TRBD1|TRBJ2-7|few
TGCGCCAGCAGCCAAGGGACAGGGGTCACCTACGAGCAGTACTTC
CASSQGTGVTYEQYF
>TRBV3-1|-|TRBJ2-1|few
TGTGCCAGCAGCCAGCGCTTTGGACTGGCAAACAATGAGCAGTTCTTC
CASSQRFGLANNEQFF
>TRBV10-3|-|TRBJ1-5|many
TGTGCCATCAGTGCTCGGGCAGCGGATAGCAATCAGCCCCAGCATTTT
CAISARAADSNQPQHF
>TRBV20-1|-|TRBJ1-2|few
TGCAGTGCTAGAGAGGCCCCCAGGAACTATGGCTACACCTTC
CSAREAPRNYGYTF
>TRBV4-1|-|TRBJ2-5|many
TGCGCCAGCAGCCACCTTAGCGGAGGCAGGGAGACCCAGTACTTC
CASSHLSGGRETQYF
>TRBV29-1|TRBD2|TRBJ2-7|-
TGCAGCGTGGACGCTAGCGGGAGGCCAGGGGAGCAGTACTTC
CSVDASGRPGEQYF
>TRBV4-1|TRBD2|TRBJ2-3|-
TGCGCCAGCAGCCACCCCAGGCCTTCTAGCGGAGGGTTAGCTAGCACAGATACGCAGTATTTT
CASSHPRPSSGGLASTDTQYF
>TRBV23-1|TRBD1|TRBJ2-7|-
TGCGCCAGCAGTCAAAAAAGACAGGGCTACGAGCAGTACTTC
CASSQKRQGYEQYF
>TRBV4-1|-|TRBJ1-3|-
TGCGCCAGCAGCCAACCGACAGCTTCTGGAAACACCATATATTTT
CASSQPTASGNTIYF
>TRBV7-2|-|TRBJ2-2|many
TGTGCCAGCAGCTTAGTGGGACACAACACCGGGGAGCTGTTTTTT
CASSLVGHNTGELFF
>TRBV9|-|TRBJ1-2|-
TGTGCCAGCAAGGCGGGGACGAACTATGGCTACACCTTC
CASKAGTNYGYTF
>TRBV27|-|TRBJ1-6|few
TGTGCCAGCACCCAGAGAAGCTCCTATAATTCACCCCTCCACTTT
CASTQRSSYNSPLHF
>TRBV9|TRBD1|TRBJ1-2|few
TGTGCCAGCAGCCCAGGGGGTCAGTCGAGCTATGGCTACACCTTC
CASSPGGQSSYGYTF
>TRBV11-1|-|TRBJ2-3|few
TGTGCCAGCAGCCTCAACGACTGGTATAGCACAGATACGCAGTATTTT
CASSLNDWYSTDTQYF
>TRBV5-6|-|TRBJ2-7|few
TGTGCCAGCAGTCAGTCATACGGGGGGCAGTACTTC
CASSQSYGGQYF
>TRBV2|-|TRBJ2-7|-
TGTGCCAGCAGTTGGGACCGGGACAACGAGCAGTACTTC
CASSWDRDNEQYF
>TRBV27|TRBD1|TRBJ2-7|-
TGTGCCAGCAGTCCCGGGACAGGCAAACCCTACGAGCAGTACTTC
CASSPGTGKPYEQYF
>TRBV5-1|-|TRBJ2-3|-
TGCGCCAGCAGCTTGAGACCCCCTAGGGATACGCAGTATTTT
CASSLRPPRDTQYF
>TRBV12-3/TRBV12-4|-|TRBJ1-1|-
TGTGCCAGCACCATGGGGACACATGAAGCTTTCTTT
CASTMGTHEAFF
>TRBV5-1|-|TRBJ2-7|-
TGCGCCAGCAGCGAAGGGGGCGGGAACGAGCAGTACTTC
CASSEGGGNEQYF
>TRBV12-3/TRBV12-4|TRBD1|TRBJ1-1|-
TGTGCCACAGGGGGGGCCCGATTCATGAACACTGAAGCTTTCTTT
CATGGARFMNTEAFF
>TRBV27|-|TRBJ1-2|once
TGTGCCAGCAGTTCAATTGGGGGTGGCTACACCTTC
CASSSIGGGYTF
>TRBV5-5|-|TRBJ2-5|-
TGTGCCAGCAGCTCTCAGCCCCTCACGAATCAAGAGACCCAGTACTTC
CASSSQPLTNQETQYF
>TRBV29-1|-|TRBJ1-3|few
TGCAGCGTTGAAGGGACGGATCGTAGAGCTGGAAACACCATATATTTT
CSVEGTDRRAGNTIYF
>TRBV12-3/TRBV12-4|-|TRBJ2-7|few
TGTGCCAGCAGTTTCGAACAGCCTAGATTCGAGCAGTACTTC
CASSFEQPRFEQYF
>TRBV12-3/TRBV12-4|TRBD2|TRBJ2-3|many
TGTGCCAGCAGGCCAGCGGGAGGGGCAGATACGCAGTATTTT
CASRPAGGADTQYF
>TRBV20-1|-|TRBJ2-3|few
TGCAGTGCTCCAAGAGGCCAAGATACGCAGTATTTT
CSAPRGQDTQYF
>TRBV20-1|TRBD2|TRBJ2-5|-
TGCAGTGCCTTGGTTGCTAGCGGGAGCTTCGACCAAGAGACCCAGTACTTC
CSALVASGSFDQETQYF
>TRBV12-3/TRBV12-4|TRBD1|TRBJ2-7|-
TGTGCCAGCAGTTTACAGGGGGCGACGTCCTACGAGCAGTACTTC
CASSLQGATSYEQYF
>TRBV18|TRBD1|TRBJ1-5|few
TGTGCCAGCTCACCAGGGGGACAGGGTCTGAGGGCCAATCAGCCCCAGCATTTT
CASSPGGQGLRANQPQHF
>TRBV27|-|TRBJ1-1|few
TGTGCCAGCAGGAGCGGCCGCATGAACACTGAAGCTTTCTTT
CASRSGRMNTEAFF
>TRBV28|TRBD2|TRBJ2-5|-
TGTGCCAGCAAAAATAGCGGGAGGATAGAGACCCAGTACTTC
CASKNSGRIETQYF
>TRBV19|TRBD1|TRBJ1-5|once
TGTGCCAGTAGAAGGGACAGGGATAATCAGCCCCAGCATTTT
CASRRDRDNQPQHF
>TRBV28|-|TRBJ2-3|many
TGTGCCAGCGGGGAAGATACGCAGTATTTT
CASGEDTQYF
>TRBV27|TRBD1|TRBJ2-7|few
TGTGCCAGCAGTCTCTCCGGGACAGGGGTCCACGAGCAGTACTTC
CASSLSGTGVHEQYF
>TRBV12-3/TRBV12-4|-|TRBJ2-1|many
TGTGCCAGCAGTTCCCAGATCCCGGGCTCCTACAATGAGCAGTTCTTC
CASSSQIPGSYNEQFF
>TRBV11-1|-|TRBJ2-1|-
TGTGCCAGCAGCTTAAACCAGGGGACCCCCTACAATGAGCAGTTCTTC
CASSLNQGTPYNEQFF
>TRBV20-1|-|TRBJ2-7|few
TGCAGTGCGTCAGGCTCCCAGGGGTCCTACGAGCAGTACTTC
CSASGSQGSYEQYF
>TRBV5-1|-|TRBJ2-3|few
TGCGCCAGCAGCCGGTTCACCCGGGAAGGCACAGATACGCTGTATTTT
CASSRFTREGTDTLYF
>TRBV5-6|TRBD2|TRBJ2-5|-
TGTGCCAGCAGTGTAGCGGGACTTGAGGAGACCCAGTACTTC
CASSVAGLEETQYF
>TRBV12-3/TRBV12-4|-|TRBJ2-1|few
TGTGCCAGCAGTTTAGCCCAGCGACCCCACTTC
CASSLAQRPHF
>TRBV5-6|TRBD1|TRBJ1-5|-
TGTGCCAGCAACCTTGGGACAGGGCCCGTTCAGCCCCAGCATTTT
CASNLGTGPVQPQHF
>TRBV29-1|TRBD2|TRBJ2-7|-
TGCAGCGTTGGGCTAGCGGCGTACGAGCAGTACTTC
CSVGLAAYEQYF
>TRBV6-1|-|TRBJ2-6|-
TGTGCCAGCACCGGGGGAACTGGGGCCAACGTCCTGACTTTC
CASTGGTGANVLTF
>TRBV27|-|TRBJ2-2|-
TGTGCCACCATTACGAGGACCGGGGAGCTGTTTTTT
CATITRTGELFF
>TRBV4-2|-|TRBJ1-1|few
TGTGCCAGCAGCCAAGCTTCGGGGAACACTGAAGCTTTCTTT
CASSQASGNTEAFF
>TRBV29-1|-|TRBJ1-1|-
TGCAGCGTTGGTAGACAGTTGAACACTGAAGCTTTCTTT
CSVGRQLNTEAFF
>TRBV10-3|-|TRBJ2-7|few
TGTGCCATCAGCCGAACTCTCTTCGGGAGATCGGCCTACGAGCAGTACTTC
CAISRTLFGRSAYEQYF
>TRBV12-3/TRBV12-4|-|TRBJ2-5|-
TGTGCCAGCAGTTTCGGTACTAGCTATCAGACCCAGTACTTC
CASSFGTSYQTQYF
>TRBV18|-|TRBJ2-7|-
TGTGCCAGCTCACCGGGACGGGATCTCTACGAGCAGTACTTC
CASSPGRDLYEQYF
>TRBV12-3/TRBV12-4|-|TRBJ2-7|few
TGTGCCAGCAGCCGGGACACAGCCTACGAGCAGTACTTC
CASSRDTAYEQYF
>TRBV18|-|TRBJ2-7|-
TGTGCCAGCTCACCAGCGCAGAACTTACACTACGAGCAGTACTTC
CASSPAQNLHYEQYF
>TRBV18|-|TRBJ2-1|-
TGTGCCAGCTCACCTGAGCGGGCCGACTACAATGAGCAGTTCTTC
CASSPERADYNEQFF